Included here is one TCR beta chain sequence, with context. Only in-frame clones appear in the TCRdb table, and some are missing; sequencing was by immunoSEQ multiplex PCR. The sample records 35,000 to 45,000 clones, approximately 90% being singletons. This record belongs to a study of control samples from healthy donors and cancer patients. This CDR3 region has 14 residues. CDR1 SGHRS and CDR2 YFSETQ come from the germline V gene. Trimming pared 0 bases from V and 2 bases from J, leaving 8 bases between. What was sequenced was PBMCs. This sequence joins TRBV5-1 and TRBJ1-1; no clear D. This receptor was identified in a woman aged 40 to 55 with head and neck cancer. CDR3 protein: CASSLVAGNTEAFF. Written as DNA, the CDR3 is TGCGCCAGCAGCTTGGTTGCGGGAAACACTGAAGCTTTCTTT.